The clone carrying this T cell receptor (beta chain) was counted a few times. This CDR3 is built from 13 residues. The V end was cut by 2 bases, the J end by 8 bases, with 12 bases between. Germline lookup yields CDR1 MNHEY and CDR2 SVGAGI. The repertoire was sequenced with immunoSEQ multiplex PCR; TCRdb's copy has only in-frame clones and lacks some. The table has some 120,000 clones, 87% seen once. The sample is drawn from a study of control samples from healthy donors and cancer patients. This TCR was sampled from a man in his 60s in good health. The gene calls are TRBV6-5 and TRBJ1-1; the D gene is possibly TRBD1 (5 bases). Specimen: blood. Written as DNA, the CDR3 is TGTGCCAGCAGTTACGGCGGCAGGGAGGAAGCTTTCTTT. This encodes CASSYGGREEAFF.